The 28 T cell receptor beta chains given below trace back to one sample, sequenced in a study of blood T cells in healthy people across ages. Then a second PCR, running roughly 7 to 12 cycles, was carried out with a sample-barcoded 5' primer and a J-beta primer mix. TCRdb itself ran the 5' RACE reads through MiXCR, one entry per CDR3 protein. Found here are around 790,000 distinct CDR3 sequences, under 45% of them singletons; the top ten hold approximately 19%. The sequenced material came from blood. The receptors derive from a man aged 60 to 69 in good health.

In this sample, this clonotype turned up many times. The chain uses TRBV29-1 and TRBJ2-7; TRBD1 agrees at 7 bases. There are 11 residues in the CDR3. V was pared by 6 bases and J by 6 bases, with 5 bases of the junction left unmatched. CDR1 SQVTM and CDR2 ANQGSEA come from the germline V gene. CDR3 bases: TGCAGCGTAGCCGGGACAGCCGAGCAGTACTTC. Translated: CSVAGTAEQYF.

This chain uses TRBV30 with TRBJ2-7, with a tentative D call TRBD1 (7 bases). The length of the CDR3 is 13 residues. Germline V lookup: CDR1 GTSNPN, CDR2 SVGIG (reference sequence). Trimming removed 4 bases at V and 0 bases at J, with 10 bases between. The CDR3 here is CAWTEGASYEQYF. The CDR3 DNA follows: TGTGCCTGGACGGAGGGGGCCTCCTACGAGCAGTACTTC.

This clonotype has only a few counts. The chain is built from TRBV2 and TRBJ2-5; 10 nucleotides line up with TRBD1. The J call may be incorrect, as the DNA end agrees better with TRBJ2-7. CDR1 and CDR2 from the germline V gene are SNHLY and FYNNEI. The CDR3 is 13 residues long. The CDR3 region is CANRDRGMYEQYF. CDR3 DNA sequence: TGTGCCAACCGGGACAGGGGAATGTACGAGCAGTACTTC.

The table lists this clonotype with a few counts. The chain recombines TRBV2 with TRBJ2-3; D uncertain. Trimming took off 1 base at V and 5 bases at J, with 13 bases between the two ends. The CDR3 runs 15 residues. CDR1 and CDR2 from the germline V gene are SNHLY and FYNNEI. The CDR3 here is CASSEEKGMGDTQYF. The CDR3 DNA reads TGTGCCAGCAGTGAAGAGAAGGGAATGGGAGATACGCAGTATTTT.

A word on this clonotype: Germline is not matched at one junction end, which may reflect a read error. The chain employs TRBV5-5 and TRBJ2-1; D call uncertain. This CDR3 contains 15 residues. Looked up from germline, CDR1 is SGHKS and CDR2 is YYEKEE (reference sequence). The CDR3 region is CASSFEWSSYNEQFF. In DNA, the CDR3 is TGCGCCAGCAGCTTTGAATGGAGCTCCTACAATGAGCAGTTCTTC.

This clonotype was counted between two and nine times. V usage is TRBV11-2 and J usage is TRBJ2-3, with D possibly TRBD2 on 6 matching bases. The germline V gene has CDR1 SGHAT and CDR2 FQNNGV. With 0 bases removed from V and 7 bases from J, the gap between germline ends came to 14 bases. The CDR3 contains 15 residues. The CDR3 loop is CASSLDGRSQNTQYF. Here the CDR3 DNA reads TGTGCCAGCAGCTTAGATGGGAGGTCGCAAAATACGCAGTATTTT.

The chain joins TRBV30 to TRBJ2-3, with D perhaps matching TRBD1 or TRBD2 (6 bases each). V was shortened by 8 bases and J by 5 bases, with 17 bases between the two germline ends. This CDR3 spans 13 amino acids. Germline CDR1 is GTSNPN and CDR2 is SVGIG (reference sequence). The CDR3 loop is CARTEGGGDTQYF. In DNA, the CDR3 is TGTGCCCGCACCGAGGGGGGCGGAGATACGCAGTATTTT.

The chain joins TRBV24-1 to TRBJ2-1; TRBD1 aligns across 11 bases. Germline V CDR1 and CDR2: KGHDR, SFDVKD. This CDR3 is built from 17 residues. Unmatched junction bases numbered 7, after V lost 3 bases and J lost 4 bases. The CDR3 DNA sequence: TGTGCCACCAGTGATCCCCCCGGGACAGGGGGTTACAATGAGCAGTTCTTC. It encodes CATSDPPGTGGYNEQFF.

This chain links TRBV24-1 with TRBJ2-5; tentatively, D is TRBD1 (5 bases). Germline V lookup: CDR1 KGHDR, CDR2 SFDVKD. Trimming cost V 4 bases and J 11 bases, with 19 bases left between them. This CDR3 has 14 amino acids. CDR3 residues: CATSEAWGGAMQYF. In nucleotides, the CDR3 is TGTGCCACCAGTGAGGCCTGGGGTGGGGCCATGCAGTACTTC.

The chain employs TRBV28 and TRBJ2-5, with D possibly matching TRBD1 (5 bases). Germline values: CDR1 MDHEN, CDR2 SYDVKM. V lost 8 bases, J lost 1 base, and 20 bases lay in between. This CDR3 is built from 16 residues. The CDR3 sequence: CASGAKRTLTQETQYF. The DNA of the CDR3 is TGTGCCAGCGGGGCGAAAAGGACCCTGACCCAAGAGACCCAGTACTTC.

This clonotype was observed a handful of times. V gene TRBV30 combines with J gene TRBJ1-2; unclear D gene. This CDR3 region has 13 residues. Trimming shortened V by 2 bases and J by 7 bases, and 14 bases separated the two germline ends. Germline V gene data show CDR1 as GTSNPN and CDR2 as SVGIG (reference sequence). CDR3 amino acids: CAWSPLNSRGYTF. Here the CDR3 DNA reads TGTGCCTGGAGTCCACTTAATTCCCGTGGCTACACCTTC.

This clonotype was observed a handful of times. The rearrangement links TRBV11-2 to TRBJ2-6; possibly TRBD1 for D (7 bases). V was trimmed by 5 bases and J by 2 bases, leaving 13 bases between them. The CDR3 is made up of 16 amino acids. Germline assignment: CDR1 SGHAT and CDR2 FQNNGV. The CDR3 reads CASSAQGRTGANVLTF. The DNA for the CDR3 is TGTGCCAGCAGCGCACAGGGGAGGACTGGGGCCAACGTCCTGACTTTC. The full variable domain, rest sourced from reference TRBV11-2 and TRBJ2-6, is EAGVAQSPRYKIIEKRQSVAFWCNPISGHATLYWYQQILGQGPKLLIQFQNNGVVDDSQLPKDRFSAERLKGVDSTLKIQPAKLEDSAVYLCASSAQGRTGANVLTFGAGSRLTVL.

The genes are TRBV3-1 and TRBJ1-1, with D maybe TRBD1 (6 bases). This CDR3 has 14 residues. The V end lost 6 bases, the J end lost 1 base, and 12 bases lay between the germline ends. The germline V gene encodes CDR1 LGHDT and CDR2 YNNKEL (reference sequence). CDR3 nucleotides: TGTGCCAGCAGATCGGGACACGAGAACACTGAAGCTTTCTTT. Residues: CASRSGHENTEAFF.

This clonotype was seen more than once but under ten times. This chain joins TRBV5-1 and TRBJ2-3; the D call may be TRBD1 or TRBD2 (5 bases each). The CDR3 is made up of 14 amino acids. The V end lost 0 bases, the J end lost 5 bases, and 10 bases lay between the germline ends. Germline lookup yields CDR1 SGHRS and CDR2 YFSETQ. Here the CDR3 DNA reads TGCGCCAGCAGCTTGGGAGGGACCAGAGATACGCAGTATTTT. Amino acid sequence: CASSLGGTRDTQYF.

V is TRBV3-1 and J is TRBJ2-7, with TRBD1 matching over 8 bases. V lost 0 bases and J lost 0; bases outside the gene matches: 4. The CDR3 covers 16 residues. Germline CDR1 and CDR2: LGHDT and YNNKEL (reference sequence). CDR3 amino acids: CASSQEGQVGSYEQYF. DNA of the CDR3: TGTGCCAGCAGCCAAGAGGGACAGGTGGGCTCCTACGAGCAGTACTTC.

As DNA, the CDR3 is TGTGCCAGCCCCCCCCCAGGTATCGTTATCTCCTACGAGCAGTACTTC. It is translated as CASPPPGIVISYEQYF. The chain combines TRBV7-2 with TRBJ2-7; D not certain. This CDR3 contains 16 residues. Germline V lookup: CDR1 SGHTA, CDR2 FQGNSA. V lost 8 bases and J lost 0, with 20 bases in between.

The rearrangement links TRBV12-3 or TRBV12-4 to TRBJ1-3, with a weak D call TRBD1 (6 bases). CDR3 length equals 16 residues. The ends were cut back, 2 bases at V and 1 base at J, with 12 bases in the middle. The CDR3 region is CASSLRGGSSGNTIYF. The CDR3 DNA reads TGTGCCAGCAGTTTAAGAGGGGGTTCTTCTGGAAACACCATATATTTT.

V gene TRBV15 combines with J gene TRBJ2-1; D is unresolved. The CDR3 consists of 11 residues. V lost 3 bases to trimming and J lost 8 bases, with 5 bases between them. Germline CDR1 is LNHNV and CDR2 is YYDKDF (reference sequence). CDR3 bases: TGTGCCACCAGCAGCTCGTATGAGCAGTTCTTC. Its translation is CATSSSYEQFF.

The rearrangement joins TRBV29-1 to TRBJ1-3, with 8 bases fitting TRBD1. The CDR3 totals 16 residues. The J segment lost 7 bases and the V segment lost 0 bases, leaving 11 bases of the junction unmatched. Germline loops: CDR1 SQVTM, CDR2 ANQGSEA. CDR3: CSVEDRYQGAGNTIYF. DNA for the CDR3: TGCAGCGTTGAAGATCGGTATCAGGGGGCCGGTAACACCATATATTTT. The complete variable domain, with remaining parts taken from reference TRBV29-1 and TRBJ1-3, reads SAVISQKPSRDICQRGTSLTIQCQVDSQVTMMFWYRQQPGQSLTLIATANQGSEATYESGFVIDKFPISRPNLTFSTLTVSNMSPEDSSIYLCSVEDRYQGAGNTIYFGEGSWLTVV.

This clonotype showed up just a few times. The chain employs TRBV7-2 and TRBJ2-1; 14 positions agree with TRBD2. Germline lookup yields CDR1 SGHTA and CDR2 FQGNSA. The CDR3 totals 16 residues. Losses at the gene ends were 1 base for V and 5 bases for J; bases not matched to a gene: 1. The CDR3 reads CASSLGTSGGNNEQFF. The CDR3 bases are TGTGCCAGCAGCTTAGGGACTAGCGGGGGGAACAATGAGCAGTTCTTC.

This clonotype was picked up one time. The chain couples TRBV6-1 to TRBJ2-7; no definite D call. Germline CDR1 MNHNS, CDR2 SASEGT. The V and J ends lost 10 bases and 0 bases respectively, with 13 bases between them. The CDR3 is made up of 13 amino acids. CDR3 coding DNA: TGTGCCATCCGCCCACAGATCTCCTACGAGCAGTACTTC. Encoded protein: CAIRPQISYEQYF.

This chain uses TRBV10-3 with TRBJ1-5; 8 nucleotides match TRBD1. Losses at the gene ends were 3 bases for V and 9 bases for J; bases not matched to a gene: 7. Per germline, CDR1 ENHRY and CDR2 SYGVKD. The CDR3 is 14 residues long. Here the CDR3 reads CAISERQGKGPQHF. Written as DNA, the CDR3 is TGTGCCATCAGTGAAAGACAGGGGAAAGGGCCCCAGCATTTT.

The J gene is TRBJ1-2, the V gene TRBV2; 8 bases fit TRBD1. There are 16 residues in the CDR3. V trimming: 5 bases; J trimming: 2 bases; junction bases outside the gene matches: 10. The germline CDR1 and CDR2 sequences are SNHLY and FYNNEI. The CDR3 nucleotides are TGTGCCAGCAGTCCGCAAGGGGACAGGCTCAACTATGGCTACACCTTC. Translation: CASSPQGDRLNYGYTF.

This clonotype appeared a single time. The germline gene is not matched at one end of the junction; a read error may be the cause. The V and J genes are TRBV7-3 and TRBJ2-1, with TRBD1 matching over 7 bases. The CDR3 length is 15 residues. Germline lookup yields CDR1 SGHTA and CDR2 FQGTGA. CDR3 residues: CASSGSGQSYNERYF. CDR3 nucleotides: TGTGCCAGCAGCGGATCGGGACAGTCATACAATGAGCGGTACTTC.

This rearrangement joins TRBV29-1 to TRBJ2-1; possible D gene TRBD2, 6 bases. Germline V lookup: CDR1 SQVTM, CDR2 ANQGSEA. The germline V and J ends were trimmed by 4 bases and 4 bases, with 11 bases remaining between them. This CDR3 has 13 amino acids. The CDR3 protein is CSVGASEYNEQFF. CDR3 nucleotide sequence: TGCAGCGTTGGGGCTAGCGAGTACAATGAGCAGTTCTTC.

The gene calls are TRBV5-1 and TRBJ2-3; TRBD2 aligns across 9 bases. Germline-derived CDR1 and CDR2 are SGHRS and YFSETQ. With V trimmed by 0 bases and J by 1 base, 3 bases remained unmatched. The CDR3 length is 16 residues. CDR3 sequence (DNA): TGCGCCAGCAGCTTGGGAATAGCGGGGGGCACAGATACGCAGTATTTT. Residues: CASSLGIAGGTDTQYF.

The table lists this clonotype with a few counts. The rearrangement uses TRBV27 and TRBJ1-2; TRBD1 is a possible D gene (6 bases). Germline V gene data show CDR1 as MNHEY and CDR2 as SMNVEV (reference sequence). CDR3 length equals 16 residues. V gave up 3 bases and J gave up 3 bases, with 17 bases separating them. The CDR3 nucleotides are TGTGCCAGCAGTTTCCTTGGGGTCGGGGGCGACTATGGCTACACCTTC. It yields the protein CASSFLGVGGDYGYTF.

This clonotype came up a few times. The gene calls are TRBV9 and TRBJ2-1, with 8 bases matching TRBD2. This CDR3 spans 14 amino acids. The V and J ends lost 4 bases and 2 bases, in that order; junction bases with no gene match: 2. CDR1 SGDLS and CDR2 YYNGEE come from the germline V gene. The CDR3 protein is CASSTGLAYNEQFF. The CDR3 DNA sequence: TGTGCCAGCAGCACGGGACTAGCCTACAATGAGCAGTTCTTC.